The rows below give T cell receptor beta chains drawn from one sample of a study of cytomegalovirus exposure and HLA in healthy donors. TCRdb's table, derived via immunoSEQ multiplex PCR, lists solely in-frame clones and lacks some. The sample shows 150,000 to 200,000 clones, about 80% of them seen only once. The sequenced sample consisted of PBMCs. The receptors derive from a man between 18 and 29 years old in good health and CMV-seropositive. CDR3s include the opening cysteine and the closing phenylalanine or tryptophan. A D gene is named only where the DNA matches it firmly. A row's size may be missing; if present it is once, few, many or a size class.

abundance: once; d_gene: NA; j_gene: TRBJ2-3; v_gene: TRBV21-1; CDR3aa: CASSRDRGSDTQYF; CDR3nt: TGTGCCAGCAGCAGGGACAGGGGATCAGATACGCAGTATTTT
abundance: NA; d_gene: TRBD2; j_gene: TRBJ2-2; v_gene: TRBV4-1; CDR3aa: CASSQDSAGAGELFF; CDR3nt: TGCGCCAGCAGCCAAGATAGTGCGGGAGCCGGGGAGCTGTTTTTT
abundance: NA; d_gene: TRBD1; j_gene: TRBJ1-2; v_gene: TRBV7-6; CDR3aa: CASSLAGTVRYTF; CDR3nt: TGTGCCAGCAGCTTGGCCGGGACAGTTCGCTACACCTTC
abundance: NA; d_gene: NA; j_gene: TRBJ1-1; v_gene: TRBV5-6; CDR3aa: CASSPPTVSGEAFF; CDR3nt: TGTGCCAGCAGCCCCCCGACAGTTTCTGGTGAAGCTTTCTTT
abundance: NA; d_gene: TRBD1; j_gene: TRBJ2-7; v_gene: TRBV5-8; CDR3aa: CASSPRDRVGEQYF; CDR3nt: TGTGCCAGCAGCCCCCGGGACAGGGTAGGCGAGCAGTACTTC
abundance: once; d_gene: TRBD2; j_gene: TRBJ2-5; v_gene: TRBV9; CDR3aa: CASSVGSGGATETQYF; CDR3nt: TGTGCCAGCAGCGTAGGGAGCGGGGGGGCCACCGAGACCCAGTACTTC
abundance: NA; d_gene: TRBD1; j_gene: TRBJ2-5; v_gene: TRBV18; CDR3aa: CASSHGTGLNGETQYF; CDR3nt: TGTGCCAGCTCTCATGGGACAGGGTTAAATGGAGAGACCCAGTACTTC
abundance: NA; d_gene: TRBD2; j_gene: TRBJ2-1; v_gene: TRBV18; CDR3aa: CASSPLGTSGVMSSYNEQFF; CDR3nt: TGTGCCAGCTCACCACTTGGGACTAGCGGCGTTATGAGCTCCTACAATGAGCAGTTCTTC
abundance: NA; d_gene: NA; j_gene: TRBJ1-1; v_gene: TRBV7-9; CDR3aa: CASSSLQGLNTEAFF; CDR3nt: TGTGCCAGCAGCAGTTTACAGGGTTTGAACACTGAAGCTTTCTTT
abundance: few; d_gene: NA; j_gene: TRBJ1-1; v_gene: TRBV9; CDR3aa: CASSGAGLGTEAFF; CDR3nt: TGTGCCAGCAGCGGGGCAGGGCTGGGCACTGAAGCTTTCTTT
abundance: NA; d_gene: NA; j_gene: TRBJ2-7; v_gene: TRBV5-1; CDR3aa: CASSLGIRDIDYEQYF; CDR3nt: TGCGCCAGCAGCTTAGGTATCCGGGACATCGACTACGAGCAGTACTTC
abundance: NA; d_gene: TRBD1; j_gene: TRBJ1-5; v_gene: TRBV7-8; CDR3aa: CASSLGDSSNQPQHF; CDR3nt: TGTGCCAGCAGCTTAGGGGACAGTAGCAATCAGCCCCAGCATTTT
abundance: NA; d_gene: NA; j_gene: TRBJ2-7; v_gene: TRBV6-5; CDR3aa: CASSGVNTYEQYF; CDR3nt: TGTGCCTCAAGCGGCGTCAACACCTACGAGCAGTACTTC
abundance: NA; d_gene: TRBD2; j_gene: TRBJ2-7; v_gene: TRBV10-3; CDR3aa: CAISTVGGMYEQYF; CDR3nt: TGTGCCATCAGCACTGTCGGGGGGATGTACGAGCAGTACTTC
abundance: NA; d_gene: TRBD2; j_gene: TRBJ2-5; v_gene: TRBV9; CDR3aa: CASSPRQRGETQYF; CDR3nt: TGTGCCAGCAGCCCCAGACAGCGGGGAGAGACCCAGTACTTC
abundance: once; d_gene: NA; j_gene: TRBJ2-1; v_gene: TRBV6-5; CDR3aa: CASSPPGVGRGEQFF; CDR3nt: TGTGCCAGCAGCCCCCCCGGGGTGGGGCGGGGTGAGCAGTTCTTC
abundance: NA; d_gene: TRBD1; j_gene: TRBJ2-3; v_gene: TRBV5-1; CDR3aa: CASTQTGGTDTQYF; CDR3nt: TGCGCCAGCACTCAAACAGGGGGCACAGATACGCAGTATTTT
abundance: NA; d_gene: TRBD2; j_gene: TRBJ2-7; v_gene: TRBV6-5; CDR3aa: CASSSTTSASYEQYF; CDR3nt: TGTGCCAGCAGTTCCACGACTAGCGCTTCCTACGAGCAGTACTTC
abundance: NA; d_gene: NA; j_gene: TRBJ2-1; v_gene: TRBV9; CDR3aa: CASSVGAGTYNEQFF; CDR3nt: TGTGCCAGCAGCGTAGGGGCAGGGACTTACAATGAGCAGTTCTTC
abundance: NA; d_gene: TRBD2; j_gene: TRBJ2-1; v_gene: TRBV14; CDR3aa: CASSQDRLAGDEQFF; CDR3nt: TGTGCCAGCAGCCAAGACAGGCTAGCGGGGGATGAGCAGTTCTTC
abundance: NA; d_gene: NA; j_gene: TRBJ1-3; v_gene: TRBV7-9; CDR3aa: CASSLEGALSGNTIYF; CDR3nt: TGTGCCAGCAGCTTAGAGGGAGCACTCTCTGGAAACACCATATATTTT
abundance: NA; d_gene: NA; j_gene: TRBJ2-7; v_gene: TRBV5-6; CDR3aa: CASSAGTKGEQYF; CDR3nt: TGTGCCAGCAGCGCCGGGACAAAAGGCGAGCAGTACTTC
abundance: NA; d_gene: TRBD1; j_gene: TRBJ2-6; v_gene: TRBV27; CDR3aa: CASSPDRRLWANVLTF; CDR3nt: TGTGCCAGCAGTCCGGACAGGCGGCTCTGGGCCAACGTCCTGACTTTC